These 23 T cell receptor beta chains originate from one sample sequenced in a study of tumor-infiltrating lymphocytes in localized non-small cell lung cancer. Libraries were prepared by immunoSEQ multiplex PCR; TCRdb keeps only in-frame clonotypes and omits some of them. The data show some 2,900 clones, with over 40% seen just once and 15% to 20% held by the top ten. The sequenced sample consisted of uninvolved lung tissue not adjacent to the tumor. These receptors were collected from a human donor with non-small cell lung cancer.

Here the CDR3 reads CAWSEDRSTYEQYF. CDR3 bases: TGTGCCTGGAGTGAAGATAGAAGCACCTACGAGCAGTACTTC. V gene TRBV30 combines with J gene TRBJ2-7, with unresolved D. This CDR3 region has 14 residues. Per the germline V gene, CDR1 is GTSNPN and CDR2 is SVGIG (reference sequence). V was trimmed by 1 base and J by 2 bases, leaving 12 bases between them.

The J gene is TRBJ1-4, the V gene TRBV5-1; D remains unclear. This CDR3 has 14 residues. Per the germline V gene, CDR1 is SGHRS and CDR2 is YFSETQ. V lost 0 bases and J lost 8, with 11 bases in between. The CDR3 DNA reads as TGCGCCAGCAGCTTGGCCTCTCTCGGGGAAAAACTGTTTTTT. It translates to CASSLASLGEKLFF.

The V call is TRBV7-9, the J call TRBJ1-2; D is perhaps TRBD1 (5 bases). Trimming shortened V by 3 bases and J by 4 bases, and 18 bases separated the two germline ends. Germline V gives CDR1 SEHNR, CDR2 FQNEAQ (reference sequence). CDR3 length: 16 amino acids. This chain's CDR3 is CASSFGSGSGAYGYTF. In DNA form, the CDR3 reads TGTGCCAGCAGCTTCGGGTCGGGCAGTGGGGCCTATGGCTACACCTTC.

This clone has just a few counts. This rearrangement joins TRBV7-9 to TRBJ2-3; TRBD2 matches 8 bases. Germline V gene sequence: CDR1 SEHNR, CDR2 FQNEAQ (reference sequence). The CDR3 contains 16 residues. V lost 8 bases and J lost 0; bases outside the gene matches: 10. The CDR3 DNA reads TGTGCCAGCTCAGCGGGAGTAATGGTGAGCACAGATACGCAGTATTTT. This codes for CASSAGVMVSTDTQYF.

This clone was picked up a small number of times. This sequence joins TRBV5-6 and TRBJ2-6; D could derive from TRBD1 or TRBD2 (5 bases each). The CDR3 contains 15 residues. CDR1 is SGHDT, CDR2 YYEEEE, per germline. V lost 7 bases and J lost 0, with 11 bases in between. As DNA, the CDR3 is TGTGCCAGCGGAAAGGGGACCTCTGGGGCCAACGTCCTGACTTTC. Amino acids: CASGKGTSGANVLTF.

By share of the sample, this clone is medium-sized. The CDR3 reads CASSLARGSTQTQYF. The CDR3 nucleotides are TGTGCCAGCAGCTTAGCCCGGGGCTCTACCCAGACCCAGTACTTC. The chain combines TRBV7-2 with TRBJ2-5, with D possibly being TRBD1 or TRBD2 (5 bases each). Germline values: CDR1 SGHTA, CDR2 FQGNSA. Trimming took 0 bases from V and 6 from J, leaving 14 bases between them. The CDR3 length is 15 residues.

The chain couples TRBV7-3 to TRBJ2-1; the D call may be TRBD1 or TRBD2 (5 bases each). CDR3 size: 16 residues. Germline CDR1 SGHTA, CDR2 FQGTGA. Trimming left V 2 bases short and J 7 bases short, with 18 bases between. Here the CDR3 DNA reads TGTGCCAGCAGCTTACGAGGGACGAGTCTCCCGAATGAGCAGTTCTTC. Translation: CASSLRGTSLPNEQFF.

This clone came up a few times. The genes are TRBV10-1 and TRBJ2-1; D could derive from TRBD1 or TRBD2 (5 bases each). The CDR3 totals 16 residues. The V end lost 1 base, the J end lost 0 bases, and 10 bases lay between the germline ends. Germline CDR1 and CDR2: WNHNN and SYGVQD (reference sequence). In nucleotides, the CDR3 is TGCGCCAGCAGTGAGTTCGGGGCGAGCTCCTACAATGAGCAGTTCTTC. Protein sequence: CASSEFGASSYNEQFF.

Within the sample, this clone is medium-sized. The chain is built from TRBV9 and TRBJ2-5; D gene uncertain. The CDR3 totals 14 residues. CDR1 is SGDLS and CDR2 is YYNGEE in the germline V gene. V shed 4 bases and J shed 2 bases, with 12 bases lying between them. The CDR3 spells CASSTQDGQETQYF. The CDR3 DNA is TGTGCCAGCAGCACCCAGGACGGGCAAGAGACCCAGTACTTC.

The chain combines TRBV5-1 with TRBJ2-3, with D perhaps TRBD2 (6 bases). The V and J ends lost 2 bases and 6 bases respectively, with 13 bases between them. The germline V gene encodes CDR1 SGHRS and CDR2 YFSETQ. CDR3 size: 14 residues. CDR3 nucleotides: TGCGCCAGCAGCTTCTCGACTAGTACTGATACGCAGTATTTT. This gives the protein CASSFSTSTDTQYF.

The CDR3 DNA is TGCGCCAGCAGCCCTTGGTTGACAGGGTGGAATGAAAAACTGTTTTTT. It translates to CASSPWLTGWNEKLFF. This sequence joins TRBV4-3 and TRBJ1-4, with 7 nucleotides matching TRBD1. CDR3 size: 16 residues. Germline values: CDR1 LGHNA, CDR2 YSLEER. Losses at the gene ends were 4 bases for V and 5 bases for J; bases not matched to a gene: 10.

V usage is TRBV11-2 and J usage is TRBJ2-7; 7 nucleotides agree with TRBD1. Germline CDR1 and CDR2: SGHAT and FQNNGV. The CDR3 is 12 amino acids. Trimming removed 5 bases from V and 7 bases from J; junction bases left unmatched: 5. CDR3: CASSTPDREQYV. The DNA of the CDR3 is TGTGCCAGCAGCACCCCGGACAGGGAGCAGTACGTC.

The chain links TRBV4-3 to TRBJ1-1; D gene ambiguous. Germline CDR1 LGHNA, CDR2 YSLEER. V dropped 1 base and J dropped 4 bases, with 7 bases sitting between them. The CDR3 is made up of 13 amino acids. CDR3 region: CASSQVRGTEAFF. The CDR3 DNA is TGCGCCAGCAGCCAAGTCCGGGGCACTGAAGCTTTCTTT.

The chain links TRBV2 to TRBJ1-6; no clear D. This CDR3 is 14 amino acids long. V lost 4 bases to trimming and J lost 7 bases, with 11 bases between them. In germline, CDR1 is SNHLY, CDR2 FYNNEI. CDR3 residues: CASSVRSQNSPLHF. The CDR3 nucleotides read TGTGCCAGCAGTGTGCGGAGCCAAAATTCACCCCTCCACTTT.

This clone has just a few counts. J is TRBJ1-2 and V is TRBV5-6, with D unresolved. The length of the CDR3 is 12 residues. Trimming cost V 1 base and J 12 bases, with 13 bases left between them. Germline V gene lookup returns CDR1 SGHDT and CDR2 YYEEEE. For the CDR3, the DNA is TGTGCCAGCAGCTTGAATTCTAAGGGCCACACCTTC. Its translation is CASSLNSKGHTF.

The chain is built from TRBV4-2 and TRBJ1-2; 7 bases map to TRBD1. V shed 4 bases, J shed 6 bases, and the junction held 11 bases outside the gene matches. This CDR3 is 15 amino acids long. The germline gives CDR1 LGHNA, CDR2 YNFKEQ. This CDR3 is CASSPQTDRDHGYTF. In DNA form, the CDR3 reads TGTGCCAGCAGCCCCCAAACCGACAGGGACCATGGCTACACCTTC.

This clone was found a few times. The V call is TRBV14, the J call TRBJ2-2, with D possibly TRBD2 on 6 matching bases. With 4 bases removed from V and 4 bases from J, the gap between germline ends came to 13 bases. Germline V gene lookup returns CDR1 SGHDN and CDR2 FVKESK. This CDR3 has 15 amino acids. CDR3 region: CASSPQAGPTGELFF. Written as DNA, the CDR3 is TGTGCCAGCAGCCCGCAGGCGGGGCCCACCGGGGAGCTGTTTTTT.

A few counts support this clone. This sequence joins TRBV30 and TRBJ2-3; 7 bases agree with TRBD1. The germline gives CDR1 GTSNPN, CDR2 SVGIG (reference sequence). The CDR3 length is 11 residues. V trimming: 0 bases; J trimming: 10 bases; junction bases outside the gene matches: 1. CDR3 DNA sequence: TGTGCCTGGAGTGTAGACAGGGCGCAGTATTTT. Its protein product is CAWSVDRAQYF.

The V gene is TRBV7-4, the J gene TRBJ1-1; D gene unclear. The V end lost 5 bases, the J end lost 4 bases, and 11 bases lay between the germline ends. Per germline, CDR1 SGHVT and CDR2 SQSDAQ. The CDR3 is 13 residues long. This CDR3 reads CASSPPGVTEAFF. In DNA form, the CDR3 reads TGTGCCAGCAGCCCCCCCGGGGTCACTGAAGCTTTCTTT.

This clone counts as large. The genes are TRBV6-1 and TRBJ1-1; no definite D call. The length of the CDR3 is 15 residues. Germline CDR1 is MNHNS and CDR2 is SASEGT. The V and J ends lost 1 base and 0 bases respectively, with 9 bases between them. CDR3 protein: CASSEVRELNTEAFF. The CDR3 region has the DNA TGTGCCAGCAGTGAAGTGCGGGAATTGAACACTGAAGCTTTCTTT.

The V and J genes are TRBV19 and TRBJ1-5, with D possibly TRBD1 on 5 matching bases. The CDR3 runs 14 residues. Trimming stripped 6 bases from V and 0 bases from J, with 9 bases between. Germline values: CDR1 LNHDA, CDR2 SQIVND (reference sequence). CDR3 in amino acids: CASSPGYSNQPQHF. CDR3 DNA: TGTGCCAGTAGCCCAGGGTATAGCAATCAGCCCCAGCATTTT.

The chain links TRBV19 to TRBJ2-5; D gene unclear. The length of the CDR3 is 16 residues. V was shortened by 5 bases and J by 7 bases, with 23 bases between the two germline ends. Per germline, CDR1 LNHDA and CDR2 SQIVND (reference sequence). CDR3 loop: CASSAGGAGLEGTQYF. As DNA, the CDR3 is TGTGCCAGTAGTGCAGGCGGCGCAGGCTTGGAAGGGACCCAGTACTTC.

This clone was observed a few times. The gene calls are TRBV5-1 and TRBJ1-6; a possible D gene is TRBD1 (5 bases). Germline values: CDR1 SGHRS, CDR2 YFSETQ. The V gene lost 4 bases and the J gene lost 9 bases, with 11 bases spanning the gap. This CDR3 comprises 13 residues. The CDR3 region is CASSPNGGSPLHF. The CDR3 DNA follows: TGCGCCAGCAGCCCCAACGGGGGTTCACCCCTCCACTTT.